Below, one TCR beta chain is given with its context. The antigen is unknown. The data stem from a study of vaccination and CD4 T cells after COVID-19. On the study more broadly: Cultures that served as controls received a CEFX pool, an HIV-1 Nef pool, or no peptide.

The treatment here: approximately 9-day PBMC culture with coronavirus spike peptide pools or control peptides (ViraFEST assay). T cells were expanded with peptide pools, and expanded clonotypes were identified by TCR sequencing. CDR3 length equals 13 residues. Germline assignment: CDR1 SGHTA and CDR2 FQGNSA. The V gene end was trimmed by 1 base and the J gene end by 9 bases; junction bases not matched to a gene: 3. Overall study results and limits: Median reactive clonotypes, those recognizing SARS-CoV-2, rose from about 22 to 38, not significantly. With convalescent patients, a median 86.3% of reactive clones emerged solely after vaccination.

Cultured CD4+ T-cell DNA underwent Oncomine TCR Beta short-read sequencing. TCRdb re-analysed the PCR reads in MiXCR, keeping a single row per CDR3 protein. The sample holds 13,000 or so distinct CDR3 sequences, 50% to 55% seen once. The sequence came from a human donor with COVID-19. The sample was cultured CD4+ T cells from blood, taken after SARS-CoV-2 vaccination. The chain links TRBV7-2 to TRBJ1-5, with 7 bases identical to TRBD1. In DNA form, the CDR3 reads TGTGCCAGCAGCTTAGATCCAGGGGGGCCCCAGCATTTT. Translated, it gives CASSLDPGGPQHF.